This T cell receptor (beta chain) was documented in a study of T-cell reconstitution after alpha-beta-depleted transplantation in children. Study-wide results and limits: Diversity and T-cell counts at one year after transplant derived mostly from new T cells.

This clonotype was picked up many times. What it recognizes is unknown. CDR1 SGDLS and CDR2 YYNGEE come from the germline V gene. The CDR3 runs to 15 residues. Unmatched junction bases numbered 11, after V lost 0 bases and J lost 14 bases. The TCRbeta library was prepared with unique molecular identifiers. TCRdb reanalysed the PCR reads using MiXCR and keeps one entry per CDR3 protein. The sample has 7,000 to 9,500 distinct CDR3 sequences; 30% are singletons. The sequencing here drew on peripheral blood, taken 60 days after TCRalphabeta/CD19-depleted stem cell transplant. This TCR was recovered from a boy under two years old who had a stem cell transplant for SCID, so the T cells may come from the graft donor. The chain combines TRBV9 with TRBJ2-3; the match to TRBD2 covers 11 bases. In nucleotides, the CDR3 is TGTGCCAGCAGCGTAGTGTGGGTAGCGGGGGGGCAGGTGTATTTT. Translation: CASSVVWVAGGQVYF.